The sample holds many counts of the clone carrying this T cell receptor (beta chain). The data are from a study of neurological immune-mediated disorders. CDR3 size: 14 residues. The V and J ends lost 2 bases and 8 bases respectively, with 16 bases between them. Germline CDR1 is SGHRS and CDR2 is YFSETQ. TCRdb called the 5' RACE reads again in MiXCR, with one record for every CDR3 protein. The repertoire holds some 120,000 distinct CDR3 sequences, with 3.2% as singletons. This sequence joins TRBV5-1 and TRBJ1-2; D unclear. The source material was PBMCs. This TCR was sampled from a woman under 40 with multiple sclerosis. CDR3 residues: CASSFGAGEGGYTF. Here the CDR3 DNA reads TGCGCCAGCAGCTTCGGAGCCGGGGAAGGAGGCTACACCTTC.